The 17 T cell receptor beta chains below were found in one sample sequenced in a study of blood T cells in healthy people across ages (dated by TCRdb to between 2014 and 2017). Library preparation employed 5' RACE. The sequencer listed for this sample is Illumina HiSeq 2500. The second PCR ran for about 7 to 11 cycles and used a J-beta primer mix along with a sample-barcoded 5' primer. TCRdb trimmed public reads at Q25 via fastp, called clones via MiXCR and kept in-frame beta chains. Under each unique CDR3 protein, matching rows form one entry showing the most common genes and DNA. The sample table lists 700,000 to 800,000 distinct CDR3 sequences, about 40% of them with a count of one. 20% to 25% of the sample belongs to the ten largest clones. The sequencing input was blood. The receptors come from a woman aged 55-70 years in good health.

J is TRBJ2-5 and V is TRBV5-5, with D possibly TRBD2 on 5 matching bases. The germline V gene encodes CDR1 SGHKS and CDR2 YYEKEE (reference sequence). This CDR3 has 14 amino acids. Trimming shortened V by 4 bases and J by 5 bases, and 15 bases separated the two germline ends. Here the CDR3 DNA reads TGTGCCAGCAGCGTGGGCGGCCCGGGGGAGACCCAGTACTTC. This encodes CASSVGGPGETQYF.

This chain links TRBV18 with TRBJ2-1; 7 positions match TRBD1. Per the germline V gene, CDR1 is KGHSH and CDR2 is LQKENI. V gave up 0 bases and J gave up 4 bases; unmatched junction bases: 3. This CDR3 contains 15 residues. In DNA form, the CDR3 reads TGTGCCAGCTCACCACCGGGGACAGATTACAATGAGCAGTTCTTC. The encoded protein is CASSPPGTDYNEQFF.

This clonotype was seen a handful of times. The V and J genes are TRBV7-8 and TRBJ1-2; D is undetermined. This CDR3 has 14 residues. Germline CDR1 reads SGHVS; CDR2 reads FQNEAQ. Trimming left V 1 base short and J 4 bases short, with 10 bases between. In DNA, the CDR3 is TGTGCCAGCAGCTTAGGCCAGCAGCCCTATGGCTACACCTTC. Its protein is CASSLGQQPYGYTF. Full variable domain (outside the CDR3, taken from reference TRBV7-8 and TRBJ1-2): GAGVSQSPRYKVAKRGQDVALRCDPISGHVSLFWYQQALGQGPEFLTYFQNEAQLDKSGLPSDRFFAERPEGSVSTLKIQRTQQEDSAVYLCASSLGQQPYGYTFGSGTRLTVV.

This clonotype occurred a few times. The genes are TRBV11-3 and TRBJ2-3; D ambiguous. This CDR3 comprises 15 residues. The germline V and J ends were trimmed by 0 bases and 1 base, with 8 bases remaining between them. Germline lookup yields CDR1 SGHNT and CDR2 YENEEA. The CDR3 DNA sequence: TGTGCCAGCAGCTTAGAATCCAGCCGCACAGATACGCAGTATTTT. Protein: CASSLESSRTDTQYF.

The chain combines TRBV13 with TRBJ1-2; TRBD1 might be the D (5 bases). The CDR3 consists of 14 residues. Trimming took 5 bases from V and 9 from J, leaving 19 bases between them. CDR1 is PRHDT and CDR2 is FYEKMQ in the germline V gene (reference sequence). CDR3 DNA sequence: TGTGCCAGCAGCCGGGACGCCCGCCGGGGTAGCTACACCTTC. Protein sequence: CASSRDARRGSYTF.

V is TRBV11-2 and J is TRBJ2-1; possibly TRBD1 for D (6 bases). Germline CDR1 reads SGHAT; CDR2 reads FQNNGV. The CDR3 covers 15 residues. V lost 5 bases to trimming and J lost 10 bases, with 21 bases between them. The CDR3 protein is CASSPLTGTTYEQFF. CDR3 nucleotide sequence: TGTGCCAGCAGCCCCCTTACCGGGACAACCTACGAGCAGTTCTTC. Variable domain in full (rest from reference TRBV11-2 and TRBJ2-1): EAGVAQSPRYKIIEKRQSVAFWCNPISGHATLYWYQQILGQGPKLLIQFQNNGVVDDSQLPKDRFSAERLKGVDSTLKIQPAKLEDSAVYLCASSPLTGTTYEQFFGPGTRLTVL.

This clonotype was picked up a small number of times. The chain employs TRBV20-1 and TRBJ1-1; perhaps TRBD1 as D (6 bases). Germline V CDR1 and CDR2: DFQATT, SNEGSKA (reference sequence). Trimming stripped 3 bases from V and 0 bases from J, with 14 bases between. This CDR3 region has 15 residues. DNA of the CDR3: TGCAGTGCTAGCCACAGACAGGATATGAACACTGAAGCTTTCTTT. This gives the protein CSASHRQDMNTEAFF.

This clonotype was seen ten or more times. The rearrangement joins TRBV27 to TRBJ2-1; 12 bases map to TRBD2. The CDR3 totals 15 residues. The V segment lost 5 bases and the J segment 5 bases; nucleotides outside the gene matches: 4. CDR1 and CDR2 (germline): MNHEY, SMNVEV (reference sequence). The CDR3 nucleotides read TGTGCCAGCAGTCCCCGGACTAGCGGGAACAATGAGCAGTTCTTC. It codes for CASSPRTSGNNEQFF.

This clonotype was found many times. This sequence joins TRBV6-5 and TRBJ2-1; D gene unclear. Germline V gene data show CDR1 as MNHEY and CDR2 as SVGAGI. The CDR3 contains 15 residues. With 0 bases removed from V and 5 bases from J, the gap between germline ends came to 11 bases. The CDR3 coding sequence is TGTGCCAGCAGTTACTCAGGGTTGTACAACAATGAGCAGTTCTTC. Translated, it gives CASSYSGLYNNEQFF.

The chain joins TRBV15 to TRBJ2-3, with no clear D. The CDR3 sequence is 14 residues long. Germline-derived CDR1 and CDR2 are LNHNV and YYDKDF (reference sequence). The ends were cut back, 3 bases at V and 3 bases at J, with 10 bases in the middle. This CDR3 is CATSSYTLTDTQYF. The CDR3, as DNA: TGTGCCACCAGCAGTTACACCCTTACAGATACGCAGTATTTT.

Many counts were recorded for this clonotype. This rearrangement joins TRBV18 to TRBJ1-5; 8 nucleotides agree with TRBD1. This CDR3 spans 15 amino acids. After removal of 4 bases from V and 0 bases from J, the junction contained 2 bases not matched to a gene. The germline V gene has CDR1 KGHSH and CDR2 LQKENI. The CDR3 spells CASSLGQGSNQPQHF. CDR3 nucleotides: TGTGCCAGCTCACTCGGACAGGGTAGCAATCAGCCCCAGCATTTT.

As to this clonotype: One junction end disagrees with the germline gene, perhaps due to a read error. V gene TRBV20-1 combines with J gene TRBJ1-5, with D possibly being TRBD1 (5 bases). Germline CDR1 reads DFQATT; CDR2 reads SNEGSKA (reference sequence). The CDR3 is made up of 14 amino acids. The CDR3 loop reads CNARRQISNQPQHF. CDR3 DNA: TGCAATGCTAGAAGACAGATTAGCAATCAGCCCCAGCATTTT.

Ten or more counts support this clonotype. The rearrangement links TRBV29-1 to TRBJ2-5; 10 positions agree with TRBD1. CDR1 and CDR2 (germline): SQVTM, ANQGSEA. V lost 6 bases and J lost 5; bases outside the gene matches: 9. This CDR3 is 14 amino acids long. CDR3 residues: CSVRTGGIGETQYF. The CDR3 DNA sequence: TGCAGCGTGCGGACAGGGGGAATCGGGGAGACCCAGTACTTC.

V and J are TRBV19 and TRBJ2-3; a possible D gene is TRBD2 (6 bases). V was shortened by 6 bases and J by 1 base, with 11 bases between the two germline ends. CDR1 and CDR2 (germline): LNHDA, SQIVND (reference sequence). This CDR3 spans 14 amino acids. In DNA, the CDR3 is TGTGCCAGTAGCGGGAGAGAGGGCACAGATACGCAGTATTTT. This codes for CASSGREGTDTQYF.

This clonotype has only a few counts. V is TRBV20-1 and J is TRBJ1-2; no firm D call. The CDR3 totals 13 residues. V was shortened by 1 base and J by 5 bases, with 11 bases between the two germline ends. Germline assignment: CDR1 DFQATT and CDR2 SNEGSKA (reference sequence). For the CDR3, the DNA is TGCAGTGCTAGAGGGTGGACTGATTATGGCTACACCTTC. This encodes CSARGWTDYGYTF.

This clonotype has only a few counts. The chain recombines TRBV7-3 with TRBJ2-5, with a tentative D call TRBD2 (5 bases). V lost 2 bases and J lost 4, with 17 bases in between. Germline assignment: CDR1 SGHTA and CDR2 FQGTGA. The CDR3 has 16 residues. The CDR3 sequence: CASSLGTDPRGETQYF. In nucleotides, the CDR3 is TGTGCCAGCAGCTTAGGCACAGACCCCCGGGGAGAGACCCAGTACTTC.

This chain links TRBV29-1 with TRBJ2-7, with 10 bases that match TRBD1. The V segment lost 6 bases and the J segment 3 bases; nucleotides outside the gene matches: 8. The length of the CDR3 is 14 residues. Germline loops: CDR1 SQVTM, CDR2 ANQGSEA. CDR3 nucleotide sequence: TGCAGCGTCGCCACGGGACAGGGGCTCTACGAGCAGTACTTC. Protein: CSVATGQGLYEQYF.